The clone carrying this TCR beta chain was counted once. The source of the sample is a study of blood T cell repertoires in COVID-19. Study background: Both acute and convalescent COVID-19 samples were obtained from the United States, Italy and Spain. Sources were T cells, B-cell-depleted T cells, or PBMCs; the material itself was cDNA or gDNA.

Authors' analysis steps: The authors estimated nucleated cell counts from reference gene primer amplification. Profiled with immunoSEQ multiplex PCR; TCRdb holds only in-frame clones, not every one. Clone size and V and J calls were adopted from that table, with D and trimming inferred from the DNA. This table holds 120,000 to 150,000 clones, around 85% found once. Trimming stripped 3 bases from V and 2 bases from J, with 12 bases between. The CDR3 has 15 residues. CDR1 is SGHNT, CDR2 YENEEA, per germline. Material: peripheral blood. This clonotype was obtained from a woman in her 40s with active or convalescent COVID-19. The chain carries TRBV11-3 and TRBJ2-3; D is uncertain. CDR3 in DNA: TGTGCCAGCAGCTTTGGCGGAATAAACACAGATACGCAGTATTTT. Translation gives CASSFGGINTDTQYF.